This T cell receptor beta chain is from a study of cytomegalovirus exposure and HLA in healthy donors. The CDR3 runs 17 residues. The V gene's germline CDR1 is LGHNA and CDR2 YNFKEQ. V lost 0 bases, J lost 1 base, and 3 bases stayed unmatched. In the PCR, 60 Vbeta and 13 Jbeta primers were used. Assay: immunoSEQ multiplex PCR; the TCRdb copy retains only in-frame clones and omits some. Of about 170,000 clones in the sample, 65% to 80% were seen once. The TCR comes from a female donor in good health and CMV-seronegative. Material: PBMCs. The chain is built from TRBV4-2 and TRBJ2-4, with 10 positions matching TRBD2. The CDR3 is CASSQDDSGGAKNIQYF. DNA for the CDR3: TGTGCCAGCAGCCAAGACGATAGCGGGGGGGCCAAAAACATTCAGTACTTC.